This TCR beta chain was captured in a study of early stage breast cancer tumors (dated by TCRdb to about 2017). Regarding the study in general: Of the approximately 15 invasive breast tumors, some twelve were found to be estrogen receptor-positive, progesterone receptor-positive and HER2-negative. Most of the 12 ER+/PR+/HER2- tumors were invasive ductal carcinomas, while the other four were invasive lobular carcinomas. On average, each sample got about 9.6-fold read coverage. Across all samples, 2,651,842 templates representing roughly 1 million unique clonotypes were detected.

Points the paper makes about the study in general: Enriched TCRB sequences shared across patients were found to be mostly commonly generated sequences that were unlikely to play an important role in the tumor microenvironment. Repertoires from blood and normal breast were more alike than repertoires from blood and tumor, and in about 90% of the 16 patients, comparing each tissue with blood separated tumor from normal. Approximately 2.5-fold higher T cell density and higher clonality were observed in tumors than in adjacent normal breast tissue. Chain pairing and functional markers such as CD4, CD8 and FOXP3 were not captured by bulk genomic DNA sequencing of unsorted cells. Analysis by tumor subtype was prevented by the small cohort size.

Adjacent normal breast tissue was collected about 2-4.5 cm away from the tumor, rinsed in PBS and stored in prechilled RNAlater. Normal breast tissue often required about 85-320 mg of tissue for sufficient DNA because of high lipid content and low cell density. The study profiled bulk TCR beta-chain repertoires in matched peripheral blood, tumor and adjacent normal breast tissue taken from roughly 17 patients with early-stage breast cancer. The Qiagen AllPrep DNA/RNA Mini kit was used for genomic DNA extraction. This clone came up once. Its antigen specificity is not known. No clone much larger than this one lies a single base away; base qualities are absent. CDR3 length: 14 amino acids, cysteine to phenylalanine. The sequence is cut down to CDR3 DNA, 42 bases in frame from base 1. Trimming removed 6 bases from V and 7 bases from J, leaving 19 bases between the germline ends. The CDR1 and CDR2 encoded by the germline V gene are MNHEY and SVGAGI.

Two independent genomic DNA replicates were amplified for each sample, with around 0.5 ug used for blood and approximately 1.5 ug for tumor or normal breast. TCRB sequencing of genomic DNA was carried out with the ImmunoSeq Intro kit according to the manufacturer's instructions. Multiplex PCR ran 25 to 40 cycles with proprietary primers and spike-in control sequences for absolute quantification. Single-end 150-bp reads were used to sequence an 87-bp fragment spanning the CDR3 and the flanking V and J genes. Seven samples, each with two replicates, were multiplexed per lane of an Illumina MiSeq using version 3.0 chemistry. The source study handled its data this way. The vendor's proprietary pipeline handled the raw data processing, merging both replicates into a single result for each sample. A clonotype was defined as productive rearrangements that share the same V-gene family, CDR3 amino acid sequence and J-gene segment. To compute clonality, the normalized Shannon entropy (Pielou evenness) of TCRB abundances was subtracted from 1. T cell density was estimated by dividing total templates by the number of input cells inferred from the DNA input amount. Recon with default parameters was used to estimate total repertoire diversity and clonality. Clonotypes with over 0.1% abundance in tumor and at least 32-fold higher abundance in tumor than in normal breast were defined as tumor-enriched. TCRdb provides this immuneACCESS table in a form limited to in-frame rearrangements. Some clones are lacking; in checked studies, under half of them reflect an unresolved V gene, and why the rest are absent is not known. That table is the source of V, J and clone size, and D and trimming were worked out from the DNA. This sample gives 9,500 to 10,000 clones in total; 78% of them show up just once. Around 8.9% of the sample is taken by the ten largest.

The V and J segments used are TRBV6-5 and TRBJ2-7; the D gene may be TRBD1 or TRBD2, since each aligns over 6 bases. The receptor's source is a person aged 40 to 50 with breast cancer. The sample taken for sequencing was normal breast tissue next to the tumor. CDR3 reads: CASSSASGAEEQYF. The DNA reads TGTGCCAGCAGCTCCGCGTCGGGGGCGGAGGAGCAGTACTTC.